This T cell receptor (beta chain) came from a study of blood T cells in healthy people across ages. A second PCR, run for roughly 7 to 11 cycles, used a sample-barcoded 5' primer plus a J-beta primer mix. TCRdb fed the 5' RACE reads into MiXCR, producing one record per CDR3 protein. Of roughly 700,000 distinct CDR3 sequences listed, less than 40% are singletons. PBMCs, at least 6.5 million per sample, were isolated. V lost 6 bases, J lost 6 bases, and 17 bases lay in between. The CDR3 runs 14 residues. The V gene's germline CDR1 is MNHEY and CDR2 SVGEGT. Sequenced sample: blood. The chain employs TRBV6-2 or TRBV6-3 and TRBJ1-1; a weak D match, TRBD1 (5 bases). The TCR originated in an elderly woman in good health. The CDR3 coding sequence is TGTGCCAGCAGCCCGGACCCCTCGGGGGCTGAAGCTTTCTTT. Its protein is CASSPDPSGAEAFF.